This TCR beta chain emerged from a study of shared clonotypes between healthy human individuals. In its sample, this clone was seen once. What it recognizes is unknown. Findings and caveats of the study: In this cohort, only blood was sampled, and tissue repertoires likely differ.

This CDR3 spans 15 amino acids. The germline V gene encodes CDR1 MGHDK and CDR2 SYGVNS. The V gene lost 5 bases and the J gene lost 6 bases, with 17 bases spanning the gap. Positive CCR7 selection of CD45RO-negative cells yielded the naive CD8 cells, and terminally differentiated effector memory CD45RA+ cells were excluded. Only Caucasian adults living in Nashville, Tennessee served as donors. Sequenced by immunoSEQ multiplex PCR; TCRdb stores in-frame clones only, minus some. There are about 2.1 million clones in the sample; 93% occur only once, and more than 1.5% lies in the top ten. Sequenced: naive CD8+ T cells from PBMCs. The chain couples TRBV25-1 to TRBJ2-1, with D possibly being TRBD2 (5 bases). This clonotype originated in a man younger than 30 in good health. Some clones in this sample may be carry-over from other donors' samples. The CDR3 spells CASSSPSPIANEQFF. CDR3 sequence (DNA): TGTGCCAGCAGTTCCCCTAGCCCAATAGCCAATGAGCAGTTCTTC.